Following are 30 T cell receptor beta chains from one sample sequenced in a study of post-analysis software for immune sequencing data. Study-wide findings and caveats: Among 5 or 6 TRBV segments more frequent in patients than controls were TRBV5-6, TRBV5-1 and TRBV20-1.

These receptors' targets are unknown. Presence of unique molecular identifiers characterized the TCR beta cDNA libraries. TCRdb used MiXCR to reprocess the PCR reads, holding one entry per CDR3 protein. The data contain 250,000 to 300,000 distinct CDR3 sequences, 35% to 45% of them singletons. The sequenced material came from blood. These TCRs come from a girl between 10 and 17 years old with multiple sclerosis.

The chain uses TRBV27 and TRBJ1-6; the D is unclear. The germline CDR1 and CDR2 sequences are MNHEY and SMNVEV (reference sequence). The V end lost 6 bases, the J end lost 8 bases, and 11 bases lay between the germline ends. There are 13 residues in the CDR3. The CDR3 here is CASREALDSPLHF. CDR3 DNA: TGTGCCAGCAGAGAAGCGTTAGATTCACCCCTCCACTTT.

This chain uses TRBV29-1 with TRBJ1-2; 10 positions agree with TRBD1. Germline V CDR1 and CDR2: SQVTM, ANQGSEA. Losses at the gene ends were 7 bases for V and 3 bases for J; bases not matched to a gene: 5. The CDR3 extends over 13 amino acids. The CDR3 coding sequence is TGCAGCGCCGCTGGGACAGGGGACTATGGCTACACCTTC. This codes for CSAAGTGDYGYTF.

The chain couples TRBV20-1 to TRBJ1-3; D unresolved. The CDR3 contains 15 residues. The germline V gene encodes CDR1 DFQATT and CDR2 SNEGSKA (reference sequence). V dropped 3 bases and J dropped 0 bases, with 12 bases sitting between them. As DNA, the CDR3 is TGCAGTGCTAGGTCAGGACGGAACTCTGGAAACACCATATATTTT. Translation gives CSARSGRNSGNTIYF.

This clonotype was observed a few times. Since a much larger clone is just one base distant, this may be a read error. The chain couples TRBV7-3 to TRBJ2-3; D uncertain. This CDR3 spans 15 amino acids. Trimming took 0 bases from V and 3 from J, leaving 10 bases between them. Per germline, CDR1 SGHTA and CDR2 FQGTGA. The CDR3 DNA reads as TGTGCCAGCAGCTTAACTTCGAGCGCGACAGATACGCAGTATTTT. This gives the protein CASSLTSSATDTQYF.

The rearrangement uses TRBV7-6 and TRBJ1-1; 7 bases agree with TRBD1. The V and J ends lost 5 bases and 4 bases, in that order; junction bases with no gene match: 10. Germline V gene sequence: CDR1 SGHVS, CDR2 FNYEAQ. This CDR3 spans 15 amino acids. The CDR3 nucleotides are TGTGCCAGCAGCCCGAACTCAGGGGGTGGCACTGAAGCTTTCTTT. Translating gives CASSPNSGGGTEAFF. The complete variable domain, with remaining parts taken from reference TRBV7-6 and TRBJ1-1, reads GAGVSQSPRYKVTKRGQDVALRCDPISGHVSLYWYRQALGQGPEFLTYFNYEAQQDKSGLPNDRFSAERPEGSISTLTIQRTEQRDSAMYRCASSPNSGGGTEAFFGQGTRLTVV.

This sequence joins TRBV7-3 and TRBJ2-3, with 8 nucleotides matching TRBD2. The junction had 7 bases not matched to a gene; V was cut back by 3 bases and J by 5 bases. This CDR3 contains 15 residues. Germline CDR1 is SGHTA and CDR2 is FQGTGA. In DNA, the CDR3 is TGTGCCAGCAGCTTGAACGGGGGGGCCGGAGATACGCAGTATTTT. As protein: CASSLNGGAGDTQYF.

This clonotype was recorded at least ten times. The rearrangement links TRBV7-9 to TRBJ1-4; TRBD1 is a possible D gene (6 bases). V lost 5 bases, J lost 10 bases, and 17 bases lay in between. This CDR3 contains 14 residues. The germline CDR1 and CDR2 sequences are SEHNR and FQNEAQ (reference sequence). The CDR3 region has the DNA TGTGCCAGCAGCCGAGGGGGAGGTGTGGTAAAACTGTTTTTT. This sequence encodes CASSRGGGVVKLFF. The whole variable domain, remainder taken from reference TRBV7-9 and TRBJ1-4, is DTGVSQNPRHKITKRGQNVTFRCDPISEHNRLYWYRQTLGQGPEFLTYFQNEAQLEKSRLLSDRFSAERPKGSFSTLEIQRTEQGDSAMYLCASSRGGGVVKLFFGSGTQLSVL.

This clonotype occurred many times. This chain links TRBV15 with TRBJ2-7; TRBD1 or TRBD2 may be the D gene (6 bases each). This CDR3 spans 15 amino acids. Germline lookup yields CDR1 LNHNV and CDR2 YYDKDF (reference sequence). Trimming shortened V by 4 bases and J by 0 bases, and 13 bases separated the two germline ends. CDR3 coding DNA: TGTGCCACCAGCAAGGATCGGGGGCTCTCCTACGAGCAGTACTTC. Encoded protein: CATSKDRGLSYEQYF.

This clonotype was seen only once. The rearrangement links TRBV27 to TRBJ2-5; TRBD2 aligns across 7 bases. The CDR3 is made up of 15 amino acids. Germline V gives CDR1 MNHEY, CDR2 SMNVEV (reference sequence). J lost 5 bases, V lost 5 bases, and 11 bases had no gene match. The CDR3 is CASSPWTSESETQYF. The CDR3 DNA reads TGTGCCAGCAGTCCTTGGACTAGTGAATCGGAGACCCAGTACTTC.

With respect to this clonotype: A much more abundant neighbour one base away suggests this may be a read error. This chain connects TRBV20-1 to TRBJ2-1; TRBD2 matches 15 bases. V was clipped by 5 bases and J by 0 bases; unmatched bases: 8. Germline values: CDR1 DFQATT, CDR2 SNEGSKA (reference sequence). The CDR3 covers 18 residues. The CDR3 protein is CSAERGLAGGGSYNEQFF. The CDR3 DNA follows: TGCAGTGCTGAACGGGGACTAGCGGGAGGCGGCTCCTACAATGAGCAGTTCTTC.

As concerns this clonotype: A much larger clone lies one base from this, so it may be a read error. In DNA form, the CDR3 reads TGTGCCAGCAGCTCCGGACAGGTTCATAACTATGGCTACACCTTC. Translation gives CASSSGQVHNYGYTF. The chain uses TRBV7-9 and TRBJ1-2, with 7 nucleotides matching TRBD1. V was pared by 4 bases and J by 1 base, with 6 bases of the junction left unmatched. There are 15 residues in the CDR3. In germline, CDR1 is SEHNR, CDR2 FQNEAQ (reference sequence). The full variable domain, with the rest looked up from reference TRBV7-9 and TRBJ1-2, is DTGVSQNPRHKITKRGQNVTFRCDPISEHNRLYWYRQTLGQGPEFLTYFQNEAQLEKSRLLSDRFSAERPKGSFSTLEIQRTEQGDSAMYLCASSSGQVHNYGYTFGSGTRLTVV.

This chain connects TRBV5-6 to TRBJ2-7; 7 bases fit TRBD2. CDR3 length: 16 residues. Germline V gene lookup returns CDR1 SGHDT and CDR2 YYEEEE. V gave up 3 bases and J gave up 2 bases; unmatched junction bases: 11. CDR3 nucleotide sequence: TGTGCCAGCAGCTCGCCCGGACTAGGGAGTACCTACGAGCAGTACTTC. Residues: CASSSPGLGSTYEQYF.

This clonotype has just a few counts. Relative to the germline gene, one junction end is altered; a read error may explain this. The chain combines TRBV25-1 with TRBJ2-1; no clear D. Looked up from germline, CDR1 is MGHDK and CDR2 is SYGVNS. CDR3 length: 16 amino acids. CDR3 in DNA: TGTGCCAACAGTCCCGAGTCCGGGCGCTCCTACAATGAGCAGTTCTTC. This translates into CANSPESGRSYNEQFF. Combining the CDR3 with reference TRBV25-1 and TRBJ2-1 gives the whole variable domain EADIYQTPRYLVIGTGKKITLECSQTMGHDKMYWYQQDPGMELHLIHYSYGVNSTEKGDLSSESTVSRIRTEHFPLTLESARPSHTSQYLCANSPESGRSYNEQFFGPGTRLTVL.

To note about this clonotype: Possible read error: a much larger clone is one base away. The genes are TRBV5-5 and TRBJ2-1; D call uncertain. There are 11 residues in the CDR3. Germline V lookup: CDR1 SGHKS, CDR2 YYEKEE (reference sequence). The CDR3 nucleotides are TGTGCCGGCAGCTTGTACAATGAGCAGTTCTTC. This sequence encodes CAGSLYNEQFF.

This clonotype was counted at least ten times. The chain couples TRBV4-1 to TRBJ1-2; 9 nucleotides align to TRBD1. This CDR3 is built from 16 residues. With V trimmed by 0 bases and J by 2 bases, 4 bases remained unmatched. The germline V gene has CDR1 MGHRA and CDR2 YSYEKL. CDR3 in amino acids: CASSQDGQGRNYGYTF. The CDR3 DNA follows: TGCGCCAGCAGCCAAGATGGACAGGGGCGCAACTATGGCTACACCTTC.

The CDR3 coding sequence is TGTGCCAGCAGTTTCACATCTCCCTACGAGCAGTACTTC. It encodes CASSFTSPYEQYF. This sequence joins TRBV12-3 or TRBV12-4 and TRBJ2-7; no definite D call. This CDR3 has 13 residues. V shed 3 bases and J shed 2 bases, with 8 bases lying between them.

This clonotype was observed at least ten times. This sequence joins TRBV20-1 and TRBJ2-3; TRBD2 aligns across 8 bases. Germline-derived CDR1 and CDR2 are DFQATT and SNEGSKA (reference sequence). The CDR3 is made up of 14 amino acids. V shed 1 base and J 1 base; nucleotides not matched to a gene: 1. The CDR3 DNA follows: TGCAGTGCTAGAGGGCGGGGGGGCACAGATACGCAGTATTTT. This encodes CSARGRGGTDTQYF.

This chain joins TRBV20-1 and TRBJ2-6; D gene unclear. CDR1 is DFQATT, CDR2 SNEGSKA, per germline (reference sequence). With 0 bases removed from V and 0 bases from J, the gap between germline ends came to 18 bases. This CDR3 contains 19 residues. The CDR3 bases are TGCAGTGCTAGAGATCGGCTGGCACTTGAGCCCTCTGGGGCCAACGTCCTGACTTTC. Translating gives CSARDRLALEPSGANVLTF.

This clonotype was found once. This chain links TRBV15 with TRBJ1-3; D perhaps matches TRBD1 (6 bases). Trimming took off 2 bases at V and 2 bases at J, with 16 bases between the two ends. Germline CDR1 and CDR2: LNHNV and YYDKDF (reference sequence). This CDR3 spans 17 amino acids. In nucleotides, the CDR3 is TGTGCCACCAGCAGACCTATTGGGACAAGGGCTGGAAACACCATATATTTT. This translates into CATSRPIGTRAGNTIYF.

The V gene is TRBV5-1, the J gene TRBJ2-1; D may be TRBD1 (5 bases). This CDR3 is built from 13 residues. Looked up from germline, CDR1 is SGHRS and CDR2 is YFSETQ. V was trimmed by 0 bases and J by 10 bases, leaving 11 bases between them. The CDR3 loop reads CASSLGDSIEQFF. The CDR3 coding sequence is TGCGCCAGCAGCTTGGGCGACAGTATCGAGCAGTTCTTC. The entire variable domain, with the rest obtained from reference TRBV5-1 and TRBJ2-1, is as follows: KAGVTQTPRYLIKTRGQQVTLSCSPISGHRSVSWYQQTPGQGLQFLFEYFSETQRNKGNFPGRFSGRQFSNSRSEMNVSTLELGDSALYLCASSLGDSIEQFFGPGTRLTVL.

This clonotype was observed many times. The CDR3 loop reads CASSLGSGSGWYEQYF. CDR3 sequence (DNA): TGTGCCAGCAGCTTAGGTTCGGGGAGCGGTTGGTACGAGCAGTACTTC. The chain carries TRBV7-9 and TRBJ2-7; perhaps TRBD2 as D (5 bases). This CDR3 is built from 16 residues. From germline, CDR1 is SEHNR and CDR2 FQNEAQ (reference sequence). V dropped 1 base and J dropped 4 bases, with 17 bases sitting between them.

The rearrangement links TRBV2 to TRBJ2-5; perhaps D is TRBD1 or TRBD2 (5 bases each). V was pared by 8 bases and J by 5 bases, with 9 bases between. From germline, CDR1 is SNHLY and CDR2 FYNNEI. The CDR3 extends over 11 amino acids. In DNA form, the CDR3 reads TGTGCCAGCCTCGAGGGGGAGACCCAGTACTTC. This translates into CASLEGETQYF.

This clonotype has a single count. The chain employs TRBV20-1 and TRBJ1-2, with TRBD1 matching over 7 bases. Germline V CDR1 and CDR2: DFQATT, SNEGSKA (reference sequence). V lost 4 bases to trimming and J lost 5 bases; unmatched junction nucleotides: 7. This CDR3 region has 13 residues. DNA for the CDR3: TGCAGTGCTAAACAGGGGCAAGAATATGGCTACACCTTC. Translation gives CSAKQGQEYGYTF.

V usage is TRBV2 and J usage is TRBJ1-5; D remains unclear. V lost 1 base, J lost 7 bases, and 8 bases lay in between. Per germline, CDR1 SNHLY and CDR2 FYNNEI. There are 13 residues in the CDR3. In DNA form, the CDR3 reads TGTGCCAGCAGTGAAGGGGTAGGGCAGCCCCAGCATTTT. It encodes CASSEGVGQPQHF.

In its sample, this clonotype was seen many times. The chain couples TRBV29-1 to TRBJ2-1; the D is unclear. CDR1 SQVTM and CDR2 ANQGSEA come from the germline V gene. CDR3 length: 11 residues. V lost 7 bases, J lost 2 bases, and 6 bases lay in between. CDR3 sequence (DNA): TGCAGCGCCGATCCCTACAATGAGCAGTTCTTC. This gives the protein CSADPYNEQFF.

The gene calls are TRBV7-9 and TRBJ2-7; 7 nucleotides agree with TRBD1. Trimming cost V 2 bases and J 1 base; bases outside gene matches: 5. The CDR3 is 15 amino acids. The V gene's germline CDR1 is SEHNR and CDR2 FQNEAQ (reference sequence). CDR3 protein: CASSLTGDVSYEQYF. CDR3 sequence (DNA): TGTGCCAGCAGCTTAACAGGGGATGTATCCTACGAGCAGTACTTC.

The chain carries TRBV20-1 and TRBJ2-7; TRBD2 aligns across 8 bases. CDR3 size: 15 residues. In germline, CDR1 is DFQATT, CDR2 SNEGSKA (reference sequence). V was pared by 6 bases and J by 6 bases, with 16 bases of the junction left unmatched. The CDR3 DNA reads TGCAGTGCGTTTTCCCCCAGCGGGAGAGTAAGCGAGCAGTACTTC. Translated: CSAFSPSGRVSEQYF.

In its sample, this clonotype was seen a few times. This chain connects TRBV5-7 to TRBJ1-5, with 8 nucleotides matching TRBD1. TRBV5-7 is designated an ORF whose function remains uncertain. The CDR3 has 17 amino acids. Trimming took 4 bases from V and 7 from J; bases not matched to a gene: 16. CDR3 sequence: CASSRFELTGGRQPQHF. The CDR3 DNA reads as TGTGCCAGCAGCCGCTTTGAGTTAACAGGGGGTCGACAGCCCCAGCATTTT.

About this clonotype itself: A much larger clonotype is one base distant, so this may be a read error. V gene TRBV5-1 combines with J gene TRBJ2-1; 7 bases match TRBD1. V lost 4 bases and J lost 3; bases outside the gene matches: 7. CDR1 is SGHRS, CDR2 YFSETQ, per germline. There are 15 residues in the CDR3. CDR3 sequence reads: CASSQTGSLYNEQFF. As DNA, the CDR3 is TGCGCCAGCAGCCAGACAGGGAGCCTCTACAATGAGCAGTTCTTC.

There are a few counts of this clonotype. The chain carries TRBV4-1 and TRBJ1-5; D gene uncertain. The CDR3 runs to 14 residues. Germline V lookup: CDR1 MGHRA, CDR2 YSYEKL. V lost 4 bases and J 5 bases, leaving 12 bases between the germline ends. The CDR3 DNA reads TGCGCCAGCAGCCCTGGGCCCGGCTATCAGCCCCAGCATTTT. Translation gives CASSPGPGYQPQHF.